This TCR beta chain is drawn from a study of CD8 T cells in Susac syndrome. General observations from the study: Individuals included in the TCR sequencing and HLA analysis were acknowledged by the study to be relatively few in number.

Between the trimmed V and J ends, which lost 4 bases and 8 bases, there was a span of 16 bases. This CDR3 region has 14 residues. From germline, CDR1 is SGDLS and CDR2 YYNGEE. Sequencing targeted TCR beta in T cells from blood (CD8+ and CD4+). A quantity of roughly 0.5 to 1 ug RNA underwent reverse transcription using random hexamers. An immunoSEQ multiplex PCR amplified TCR beta CDR3 over 54 Vbeta and 13 Jbeta. TCRdb called the immunoSEQ multiplex PCR reads again in MiXCR, with one record for every CDR3 protein. The sample contains about 130,000 distinct CDR3 sequences, around 95% of which appear only once. This clonotype was seen once. Its antigen is not known.

V and J are TRBV9 and TRBJ2-1, with D perhaps matching TRBD2 (5 bases). Sequencing was performed on CD8+ T cells from PBMCs. The origin of this receptor is a human donor with Susac syndrome. CDR3 sequence: CASSFSEVWDEQFF. The DNA for the CDR3 is TGTGCCAGCAGCTTCTCGGAGGTTTGGGATGAGCAGTTCTTC. Full variable domain (rest looked up from reference TRBV9 and TRBJ2-1): DSGVTQTPKHLITATGQRVTLRCSPRSGDLSVYWYQQSLDQGLQFLIQYYNGEERAKGNILERFSAQQFPDLHSELNLSSLELGDSALYFCASSFSEVWDEQFFGPGTRLTVL.